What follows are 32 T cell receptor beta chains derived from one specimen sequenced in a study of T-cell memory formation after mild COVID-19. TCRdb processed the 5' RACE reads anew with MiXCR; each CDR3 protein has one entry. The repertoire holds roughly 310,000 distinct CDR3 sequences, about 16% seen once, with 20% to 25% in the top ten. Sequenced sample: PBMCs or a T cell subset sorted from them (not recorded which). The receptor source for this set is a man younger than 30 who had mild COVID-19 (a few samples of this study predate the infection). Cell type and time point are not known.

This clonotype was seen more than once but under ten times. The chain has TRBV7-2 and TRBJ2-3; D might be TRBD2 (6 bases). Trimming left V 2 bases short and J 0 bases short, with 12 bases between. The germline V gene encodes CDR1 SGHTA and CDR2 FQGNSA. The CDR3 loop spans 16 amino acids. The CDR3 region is CASSLLAATSTDTQYF. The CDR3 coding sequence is TGTGCCAGCAGCTTATTAGCGGCCACTAGCACAGATACGCAGTATTTT.

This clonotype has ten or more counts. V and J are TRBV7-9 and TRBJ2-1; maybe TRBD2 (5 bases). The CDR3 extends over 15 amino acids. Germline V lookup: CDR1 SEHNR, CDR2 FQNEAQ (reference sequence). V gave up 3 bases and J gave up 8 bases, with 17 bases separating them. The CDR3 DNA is TGTGCCAGCAGCTTTATACGGGCCAGCGGAGATGAGCAGTTCTTC. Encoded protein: CASSFIRASGDEQFF.

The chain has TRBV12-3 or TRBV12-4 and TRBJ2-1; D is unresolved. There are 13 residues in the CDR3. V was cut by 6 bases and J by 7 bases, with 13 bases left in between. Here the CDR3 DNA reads TGTGCCAGCAGGGGCCCCCGGCCGAATGAGCAGTTCTTC. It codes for CASRGPRPNEQFF.

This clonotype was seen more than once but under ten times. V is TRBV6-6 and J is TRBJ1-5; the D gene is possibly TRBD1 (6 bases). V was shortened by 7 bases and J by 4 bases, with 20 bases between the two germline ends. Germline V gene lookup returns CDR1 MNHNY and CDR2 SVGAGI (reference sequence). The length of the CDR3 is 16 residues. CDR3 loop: CASTEQQGGRNQPQHF. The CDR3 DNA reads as TGTGCCAGCACTGAACAACAGGGAGGGAGGAATCAGCCCCAGCATTTT.

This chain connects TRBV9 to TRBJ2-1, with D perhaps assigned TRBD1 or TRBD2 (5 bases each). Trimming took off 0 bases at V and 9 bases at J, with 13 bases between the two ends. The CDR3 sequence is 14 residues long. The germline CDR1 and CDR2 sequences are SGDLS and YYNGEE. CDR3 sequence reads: CASSVGGFNSEQFF. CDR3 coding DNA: TGTGCCAGCAGCGTAGGGGGGTTTAACAGTGAGCAGTTCTTC. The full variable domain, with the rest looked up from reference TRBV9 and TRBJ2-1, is DSGVTQTPKHLITATGQRVTLRCSPRSGDLSVYWYQQSLDQGLQFLIQYYNGEERAKGNILERFSAQQFPDLHSELNLSSLELGDSALYFCASSVGGFNSEQFFGPGTRLTVL.

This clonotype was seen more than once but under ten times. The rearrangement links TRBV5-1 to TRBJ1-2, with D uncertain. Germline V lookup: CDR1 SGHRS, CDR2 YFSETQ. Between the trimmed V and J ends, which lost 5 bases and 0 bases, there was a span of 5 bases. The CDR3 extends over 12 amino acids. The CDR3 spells CASRISNYGYTF. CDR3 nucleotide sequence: TGCGCCAGCAGGATCTCTAACTATGGCTACACCTTC.

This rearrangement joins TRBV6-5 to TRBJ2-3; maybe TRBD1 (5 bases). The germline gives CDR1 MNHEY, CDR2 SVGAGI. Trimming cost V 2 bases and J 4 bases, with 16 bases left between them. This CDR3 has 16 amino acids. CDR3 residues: CASSYDSARIADTQYF. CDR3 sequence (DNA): TGTGCCAGCAGTTACGACAGCGCTCGTATTGCAGATACGCAGTATTTT.

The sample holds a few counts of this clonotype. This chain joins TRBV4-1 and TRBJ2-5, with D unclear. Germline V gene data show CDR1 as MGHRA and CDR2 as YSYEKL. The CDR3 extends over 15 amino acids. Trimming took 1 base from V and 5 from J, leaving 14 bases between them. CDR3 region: CASSQAPDGQETQYF. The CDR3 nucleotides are TGCGCCAGCAGCCAAGCCCCGGACGGGCAGGAGACCCAGTACTTC.

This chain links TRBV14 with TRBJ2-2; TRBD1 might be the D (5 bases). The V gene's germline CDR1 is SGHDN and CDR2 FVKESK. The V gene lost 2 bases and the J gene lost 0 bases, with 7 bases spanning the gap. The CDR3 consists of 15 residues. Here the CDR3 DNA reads TGTGCCAGCAGCCAACCCAGGGCGAACACCGGGGAGCTGTTTTTT. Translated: CASSQPRANTGELFF.

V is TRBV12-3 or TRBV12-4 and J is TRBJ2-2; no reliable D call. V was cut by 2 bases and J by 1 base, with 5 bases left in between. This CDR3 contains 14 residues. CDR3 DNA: TGTGCCAGCAGTTTAATGTGGAACACCGGGGAGCTGTTTTTT. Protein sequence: CASSLMWNTGELFF.

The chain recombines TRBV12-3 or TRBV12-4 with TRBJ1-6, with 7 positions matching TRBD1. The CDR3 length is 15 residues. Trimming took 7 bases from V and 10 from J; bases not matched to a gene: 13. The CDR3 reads CASILQGQSGSPLHF. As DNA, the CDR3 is TGTGCCAGCATTCTACAGGGACAGTCGGGCTCACCCCTCCACTTT.

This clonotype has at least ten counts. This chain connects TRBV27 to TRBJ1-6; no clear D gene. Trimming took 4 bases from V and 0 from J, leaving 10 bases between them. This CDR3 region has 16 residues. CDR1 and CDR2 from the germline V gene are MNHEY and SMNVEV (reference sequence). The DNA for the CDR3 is TGTGCCAGCAGTTCCCGGGGAAGCTCCTATAATTCACCCCTCCACTTT. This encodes CASSSRGSSYNSPLHF.

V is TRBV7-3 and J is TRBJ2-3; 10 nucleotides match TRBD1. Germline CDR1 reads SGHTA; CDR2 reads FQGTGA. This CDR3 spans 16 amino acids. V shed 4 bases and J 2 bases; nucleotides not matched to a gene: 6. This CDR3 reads CASSSTGGVHTDTQYF. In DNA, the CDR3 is TGTGCCAGCAGCTCGACAGGGGGCGTCCACACAGATACGCAGTATTTT.

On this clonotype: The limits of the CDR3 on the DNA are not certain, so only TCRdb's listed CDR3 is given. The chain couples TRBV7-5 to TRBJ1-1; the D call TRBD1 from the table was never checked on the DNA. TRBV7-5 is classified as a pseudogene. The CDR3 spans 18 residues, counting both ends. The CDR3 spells CISVPEASRTGLDTEAFF.

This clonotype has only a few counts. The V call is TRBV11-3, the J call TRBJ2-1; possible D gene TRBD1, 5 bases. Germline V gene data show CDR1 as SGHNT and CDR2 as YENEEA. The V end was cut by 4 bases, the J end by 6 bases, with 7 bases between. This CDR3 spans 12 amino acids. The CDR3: CASSSDSNEQFF. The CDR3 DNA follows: TGTGCCAGCAGCTCTGACAGCAATGAGCAGTTCTTC.

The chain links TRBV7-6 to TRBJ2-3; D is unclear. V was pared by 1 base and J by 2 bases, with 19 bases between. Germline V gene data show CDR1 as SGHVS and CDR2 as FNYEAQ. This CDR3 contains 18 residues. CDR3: CASSLGGGRALATDTQYF. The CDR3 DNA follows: TGTGCCAGCAGCTTAGGTGGCGGTCGGGCCCTGGCCACAGATACGCAGTATTTT.

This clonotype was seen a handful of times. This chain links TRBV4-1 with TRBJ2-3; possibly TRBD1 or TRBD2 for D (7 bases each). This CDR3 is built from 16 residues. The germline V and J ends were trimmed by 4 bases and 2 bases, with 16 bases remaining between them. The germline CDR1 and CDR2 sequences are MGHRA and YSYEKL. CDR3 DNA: TGCGCCAGCAGCCGCTCAGGGGGGGGACCCACAGATACGCAGTATTTT. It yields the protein CASSRSGGGPTDTQYF.

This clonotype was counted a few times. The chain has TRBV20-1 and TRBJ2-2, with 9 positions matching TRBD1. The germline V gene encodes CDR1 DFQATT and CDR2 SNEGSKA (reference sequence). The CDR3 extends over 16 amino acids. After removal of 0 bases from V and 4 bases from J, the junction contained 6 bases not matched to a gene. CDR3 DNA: TGCAGTGCTAGAGATCGGGGGACAGGGCGCACCGGGGAGCTGTTTTTT. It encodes CSARDRGTGRTGELFF.

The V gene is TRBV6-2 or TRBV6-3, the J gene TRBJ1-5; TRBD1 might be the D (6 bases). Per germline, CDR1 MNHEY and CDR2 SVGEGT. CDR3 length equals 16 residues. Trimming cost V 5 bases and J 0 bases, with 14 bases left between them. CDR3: CASSTGHTYSNQPQHF. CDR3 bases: TGTGCCAGCAGTACGGGACATACATATAGCAATCAGCCCCAGCATTTT.

The DNA of the CDR3 is TGCGCCAGCAGCCAACCGGGTCGCAGTCCCCGCACAGATACGCAGTATTTT. Protein product: CASSQPGRSPRTDTQYF. The chain is built from TRBV4-3 and TRBJ2-3; D not certain. This CDR3 has 17 residues. Trimming left V 2 bases short and J 1 base short, with 16 bases between. Germline values: CDR1 LGHNA, CDR2 YSLEER.

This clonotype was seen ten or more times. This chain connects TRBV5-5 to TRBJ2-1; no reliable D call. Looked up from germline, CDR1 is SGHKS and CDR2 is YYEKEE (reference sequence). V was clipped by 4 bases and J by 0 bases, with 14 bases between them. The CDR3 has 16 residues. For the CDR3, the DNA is TGTGCCAGCAGCGGGTCGGCTCCCGACTCCTACAATGAGCAGTTCTTC. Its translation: CASSGSAPDSYNEQFF. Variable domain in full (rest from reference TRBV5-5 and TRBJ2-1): DAGVTQSPTHLIKTRGQQVTLRCSPISGHKSVSWYQQVLGQGPQFIFQYYEKEERGRGNFPDRFSARQFPNYSSELNVNALLLGDSALYLCASSGSAPDSYNEQFFGPGTRLTVL.

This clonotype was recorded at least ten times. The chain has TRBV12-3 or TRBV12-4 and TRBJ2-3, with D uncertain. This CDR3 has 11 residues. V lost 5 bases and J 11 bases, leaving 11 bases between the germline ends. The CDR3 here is CASSILRLQYF. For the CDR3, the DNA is TGTGCCAGCAGTATACTTAGGCTGCAGTATTTT.

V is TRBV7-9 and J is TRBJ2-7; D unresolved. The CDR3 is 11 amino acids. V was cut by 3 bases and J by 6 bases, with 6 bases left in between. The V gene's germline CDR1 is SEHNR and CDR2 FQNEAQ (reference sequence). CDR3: CASSFASEQYF. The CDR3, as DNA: TGTGCCAGCAGCTTCGCTAGCGAGCAGTACTTC. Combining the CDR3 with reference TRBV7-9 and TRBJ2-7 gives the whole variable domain DTGVSQNPRHKITKRGQNVTFRCDPISEHNRLYWYRQTLGQGPEFLTYFQNEAQLEKSRLLSDRFSAERPKGSFSTLEIQRTEQGDSAMYLCASSFASEQYFGPGTRLTVT.

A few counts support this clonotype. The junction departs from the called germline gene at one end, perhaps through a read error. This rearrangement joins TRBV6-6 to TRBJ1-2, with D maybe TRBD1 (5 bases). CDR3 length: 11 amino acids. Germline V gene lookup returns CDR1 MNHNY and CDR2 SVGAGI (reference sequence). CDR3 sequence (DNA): TGTGCCAGCAGTCCCAGGGTAGAGGTTGCCTTC. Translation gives CASSPRVEVAF.

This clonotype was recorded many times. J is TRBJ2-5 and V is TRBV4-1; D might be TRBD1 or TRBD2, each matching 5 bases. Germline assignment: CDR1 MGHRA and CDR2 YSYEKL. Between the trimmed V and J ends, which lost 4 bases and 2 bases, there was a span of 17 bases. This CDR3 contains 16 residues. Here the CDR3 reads CASSRGPGAAQETQYF. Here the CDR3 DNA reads TGCGCCAGCAGCCGAGGGCCTGGGGCAGCGCAAGAGACCCAGTACTTC.

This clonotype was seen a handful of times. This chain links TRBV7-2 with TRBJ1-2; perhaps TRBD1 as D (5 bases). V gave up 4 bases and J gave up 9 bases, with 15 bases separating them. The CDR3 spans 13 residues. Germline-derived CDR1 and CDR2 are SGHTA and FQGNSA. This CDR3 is CASSYRDWRSYTF. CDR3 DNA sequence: TGTGCCAGCAGCTACCGGGACTGGCGGAGCTACACCTTC.

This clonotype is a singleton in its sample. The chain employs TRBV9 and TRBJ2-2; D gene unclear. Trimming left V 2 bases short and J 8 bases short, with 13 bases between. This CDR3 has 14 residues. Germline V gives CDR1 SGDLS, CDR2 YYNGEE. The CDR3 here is CASSVPPGEGELFF. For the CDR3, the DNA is TGTGCCAGCAGCGTGCCCCCCGGTGAGGGGGAGCTGTTTTTT.

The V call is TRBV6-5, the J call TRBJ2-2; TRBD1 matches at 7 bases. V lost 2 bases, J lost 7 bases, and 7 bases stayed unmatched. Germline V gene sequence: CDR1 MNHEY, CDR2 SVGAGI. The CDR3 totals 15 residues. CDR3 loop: CASSYAGTAYGELFF. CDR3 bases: TGTGCCAGCAGTTACGCCGGGACAGCCTACGGGGAGCTGTTTTTT.

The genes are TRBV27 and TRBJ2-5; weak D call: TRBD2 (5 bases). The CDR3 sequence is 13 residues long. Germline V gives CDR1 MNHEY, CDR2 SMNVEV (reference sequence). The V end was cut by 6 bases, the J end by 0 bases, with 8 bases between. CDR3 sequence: CASREADQETQYF. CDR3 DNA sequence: TGTGCCAGCAGGGAAGCGGACCAAGAGACCCAGTACTTC.

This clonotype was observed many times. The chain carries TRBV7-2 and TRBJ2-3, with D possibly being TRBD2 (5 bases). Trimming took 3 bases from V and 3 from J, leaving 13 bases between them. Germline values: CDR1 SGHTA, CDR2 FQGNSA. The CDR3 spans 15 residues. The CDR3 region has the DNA TGTGCCAGCAGCTTCGCAGGACTTTTTACAGATACGCAGTATTTT. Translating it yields CASSFAGLFTDTQYF.

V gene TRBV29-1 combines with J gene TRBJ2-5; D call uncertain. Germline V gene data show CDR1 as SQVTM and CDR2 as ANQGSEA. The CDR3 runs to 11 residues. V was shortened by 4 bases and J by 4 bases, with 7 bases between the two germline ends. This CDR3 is CSVGKLETQYF. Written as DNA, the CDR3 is TGCAGCGTTGGGAAGCTAGAGACCCAGTACTTC.

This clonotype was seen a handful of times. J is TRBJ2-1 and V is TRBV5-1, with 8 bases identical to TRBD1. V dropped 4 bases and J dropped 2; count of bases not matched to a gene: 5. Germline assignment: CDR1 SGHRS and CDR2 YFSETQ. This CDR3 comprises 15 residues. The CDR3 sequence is CASSKDRAAYNEQFF. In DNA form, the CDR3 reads TGCGCCAGCAGCAAGGACAGGGCGGCCTACAATGAGCAGTTCTTC.